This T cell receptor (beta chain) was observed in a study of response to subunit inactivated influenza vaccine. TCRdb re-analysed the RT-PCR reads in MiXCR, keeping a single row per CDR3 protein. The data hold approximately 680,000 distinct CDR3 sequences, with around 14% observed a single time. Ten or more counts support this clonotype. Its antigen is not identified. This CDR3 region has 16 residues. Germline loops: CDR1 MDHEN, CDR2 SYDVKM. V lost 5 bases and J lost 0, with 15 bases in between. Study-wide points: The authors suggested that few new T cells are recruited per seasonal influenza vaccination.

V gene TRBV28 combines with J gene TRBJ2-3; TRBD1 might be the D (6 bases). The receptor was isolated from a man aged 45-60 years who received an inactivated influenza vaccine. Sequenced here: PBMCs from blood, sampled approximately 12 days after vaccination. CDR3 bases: TGTGCCAGCAGTGTCCCGGACAGTCAGAGCACAGATACGCAGTATTTT. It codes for CASSVPDSQSTDTQYF. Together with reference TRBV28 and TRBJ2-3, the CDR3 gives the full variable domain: DVKVTQSSRYLVKRTGEKVFLECVQDMDHENMFWYRQDPGLGLRLIYFSYDVKMKEKGDIPEGYSVSREKKERFSLILESASTNQTSMYLCASSVPDSQSTDTQYFGPGTRLTVL.